This is a list of T cell receptor beta chains from one sample in a study of early T cells in non-severe SARS-CoV-2 infection. In TCRdb, the 5' RACE reads were re-called with MiXCR into one record per CDR3 protein. This sample has around 78,000 distinct CDR3 sequences, with 11% to 15% found just once. The sample taken for sequencing was whole blood. These receptors originate from an adult who was a healthcare worker with PCR-confirmed SARS-CoV-2 infection or an uninfected control (not recorded which). Both conserved end residues are part of each CDR3. Fields, in order: CDR3 protein, CDR3 DNA, clone size, D gene, V gene, J gene. A D gene is named only where the DNA matches it firmly. The size of a clone is reported for some rows only, either as once, few or many, or as a class for expanded clones.

CSAVQGINEKLFF	TGCAGTGCCGTGCAGGGCATTAATGAAAAACTGTTTTTT	many	.	TRBV20-1	TRBJ1-4
CASSLSGGDEQYF	TGTGCCAGCAGCTTAAGCGGGGGTGACGAGCAGTACTTC	few	TRBD2	TRBV7-6	TRBJ2-7
CASSLQQAYYEQYF	TGTGCCAGCAGCTTACAACAGGCCTACTACGAGCAGTACTTC	.	.	TRBV7-2	TRBJ2-7
CASSFTGAGSPKLFF	TGTGCCAGCAGTTTTACAGGGGCCGGGTCCCCAAAACTGTTTTTT	many	TRBD1	TRBV12-3/TRBV12-4	TRBJ1-4
CASSAGRDYNEQFF	TGTGCCAGCAGCGCTGGGAGAGACTACAATGAGCAGTTCTTC	many	.	TRBV3-1	TRBJ2-1
CASSRRPGEQYF	TGTGCCAGCAGTCGAAGGCCGGGCGAGCAGTACTTC	.	.	TRBV6-5	TRBJ2-7
CAMQENTGELFF	TGTGCCATGCAGGAGAACACCGGGGAGCTGTTTTTT	.	.	TRBV2	TRBJ2-2
CASSQPGPFKDTQYF	TGTGCCAGCAGCCAACCGGGTCCCTTTAAGGATACGCAGTATTTT	many	.	TRBV6-5	TRBJ2-3
CVTIPTGQQETQYF	TGTGTCACCATACCAACGGGACAGCAAGAGACCCAGTACTTC	.	TRBD1	TRBV7-9	TRBJ2-5
CASSLLERRETQYF	TGTGCCAGCAGCCTCCTGGAGCGGAGGGAGACCCAGTACTTC	few	.	TRBV7-9	TRBJ2-5
CASSFWGGSYNEQFF	TGTGCCAGCAGCTTCTGGGGAGGCTCCTACAATGAGCAGTTCTTC	.	.	TRBV7-6	TRBJ2-1
CASSSKTGSSYEQYF	TGTGCCAGCAGCTCTAAGACAGGGTCCTCCTACGAGCAGTACTTC	many	TRBD1	TRBV7-9	TRBJ2-7
CSARRTGEEKLFF	TGCAGTGCTAGACGGACAGGGGAAGAAAAACTGTTTTTT	many	TRBD1	TRBV20-1	TRBJ1-4
CASSRWDRGNTEAFF	TGTGCCAGCAGCCGCTGGGACAGGGGGAACACTGAAGCTTTCTTT	many	TRBD1	TRBV5-4	TRBJ1-1
CASSPRGGGGAKNIQYF	TGCGCCAGCAGCCCCAGAGGGGGCGGAGGCGCCAAAAACATTCAGTACTTC	few	TRBD1	TRBV5-1	TRBJ2-4
CASSLGTQTTGELFF	TGTGCCAGCAGCTTAGGGACACAAACCACCGGGGAGCTGTTTTTT	many	.	TRBV7-2	TRBJ2-2
CSTAAGRAYNEQFF	TGCAGTACCGCGGCAGGCAGGGCCTACAATGAGCAGTTCTTC	few	.	TRBV20-1	TRBJ2-1
CASSPGIMDSYEQYF	TGTGCCAGCAGCCCCGGAATCATGGACTCCTACGAGCAGTACTTC	.	.	TRBV5-6	TRBJ2-7
CASSKGHNPNYGYTF	TGTGCCAGCAGCAAAGGACACAACCCTAACTATGGCTACACCTTC	.	.	TRBV7-9	TRBJ1-2
CASSRQTYNEQFF	TGTGCCAGCAGCCGACAGACCTACAATGAGCAGTTCTTC	.	.	TRBV11-1	TRBJ2-1
CAIGPGLLQADTQYF	TGTGCCATCGGTCCGGGACTTCTTCAGGCAGATACGCAGTATTTT	.	.	TRBV10-3	TRBJ2-3
CASSVSGTGEQFF	TGTGCTAGCAGCGTTAGCGGGACGGGTGAGCAGTTCTTC	.	TRBD2	TRBV7-7	TRBJ2-1
CASSRTGQGYEQYF	TGTGCCAGCAGCCGCACGGGACAGGGCTACGAGCAGTACTTC	.	TRBD1	TRBV3-1	TRBJ2-7
CASATNTEAFF	TGTGCCAGCGCTACTAACACTGAAGCTTTCTTT	many	.	TRBV18	TRBJ1-1
CASSLRPPAGELFF	TGTGCCAGCAGTTTAAGGCCCCCGGCCGGGGAGCTGTTTTTT	few	.	TRBV12-3/TRBV12-4	TRBJ2-2
CASSLDREYPQYF	TGTGCCAGCAGTTTAGACCGGGAATATCCTCAGTACTTC	many	.	TRBV12-3/TRBV12-4	TRBJ2-5
CASRTSRREKLFF	TGTGCCAGCAGAACTTCCCGCCGAGAAAAACTGTTTTTT	many	.	TRBV6-2/TRBV6-3	TRBJ1-4
CASSYFSGNLFDEQFF	TGTGCCAGCAGTTACTTTAGCGGGAATTTGTTCGATGAGCAGTTCTTC	many	TRBD2	TRBV2	TRBJ2-1
CASSAIAASGNTIYF	TGTGCCAGCAGCGCGATCGCGGCAAGTGGAAACACCATATATTTT	.	.	TRBV6-1	TRBJ1-3
CASRPGKSHEQYF	TGTGCCAGCAGGCCAGGGAAGTCCCACGAGCAGTACTTC	many	.	TRBV6-5	TRBJ2-7
CASSYRPGPGGNSPLHF	TGTGCCAGCAGTTACCGCCCGGGCCCCGGGGGTAATTCACCCCTCCACTTT	.	.	TRBV6-5	TRBJ1-6
CSAVDVQGAMNTEAFF	TGCAGTGCCGTGGATGTGCAGGGGGCTATGAACACTGAAGCTTTCTTT	.	TRBD1	TRBV20-1	TRBJ1-1
CASSGGRRQANEQFF	TGTGCCAGCAGCGGGGGTCGGAGGCAAGCGAATGAGCAGTTCTTC	few	.	TRBV9	TRBJ2-1
CASSLRAANTEAFF	TGTGCCAGCAGCTTGAGGGCGGCGAACACTGAAGCTTTCTTT	many	.	TRBV5-5	TRBJ1-1
CASSPRRDTQYF	TGTGCCAGCTCACCAAGGCGAGATACGCAGTATTTT	many	.	TRBV18	TRBJ2-3
CSAILALSSYNEQFF	TGCAGTGCTATTCTAGCGTTGAGCTCCTACAATGAGCAGTTCTTC	.	.	TRBV20-1	TRBJ2-1
CASSYLITNNEQFF	TGTGCCAGCAGTTACCTAATTACAAACAATGAGCAGTTCTTC	few	.	TRBV6-5	TRBJ2-1
CASSSFVLAGHNEQFF	TGTGCCAGCAGTTCCTTCGTACTAGCGGGCCATAATGAGCAGTTCTTC	once	TRBD2	TRBV6-5	TRBJ2-1
CASSVSGLPYNEQFF	TGTGCCAGCAGCGTGTCCGGACTACCATACAATGAGCAGTTCTTC	.	.	TRBV9	TRBJ2-1
CASSLYETTSYNEQFF	TGTGCCAGCAGCTTATACGAGACTACTTCCTACAATGAGCAGTTCTTC	few	.	TRBV7-3	TRBJ2-1
CASGPRSQGSTGELFF	TGTGCCAGCGGACCGCGGTCACAGGGTTCCACCGGGGAGCTGTTTTTT	.	.	TRBV6-1	TRBJ2-2
CASSPLTGTDTQYF	TGCGCCAGCAGCCCTCTGACAGGCACAGATACGCAGTATTTT	.	.	TRBV4-1	TRBJ2-3
CSVEPGTSGHNEQFF	TGCAGCGTTGAGCCGGGAACTAGCGGTCACAATGAGCAGTTCTTC	few	TRBD2	TRBV29-1	TRBJ2-1
CASSYGGTGNQPQHF	TGTGCCAGCAGTTACGGCGGGACAGGCAATCAGCCCCAGCATTTT	few	TRBD1	TRBV6-6	TRBJ1-5
CASSLGTEQPQHF	TGTGCCAGCAGCTTGGGGACAGAGCAGCCCCAGCATTTT	many	.	TRBV5-6	TRBJ1-5
CVSSWAPAADTQYF	TGTGTCAGCAGCTGGGCTCCGGCGGCAGATACGCAGTATTTT	.	.	TRBV7-9	TRBJ2-3
CASSDWTSGYNEQFF	TGTGCCAGCTCAGACTGGACTAGCGGCTACAATGAGCAGTTCTTC	few	TRBD2	TRBV18	TRBJ2-1
CASSERTGDGGYTF	TGCGCCAGCAGTGAGAGGACAGGGGACGGAGGCTACACCTTC	.	TRBD1	TRBV10-2	TRBJ1-2
CARNTWTTSFEQYF	TGTGCCAGAAACACCTGGACAACCTCATTCGAGCAGTACTTC	many	.	TRBV12-3/TRBV12-4	TRBJ2-7
CASSYSGSSYNEQFF	TGCGCCAGCAGCTACAGCGGGAGCTCCTACAATGAGCAGTTCTTC	.	TRBD2	TRBV4-1	TRBJ2-1
CAISPSSPGDWGQPQHF	TGTGCCATCAGTCCCTCTTCCCCCGGGGACTGGGGTCAGCCCCAGCATTTT	few	.	TRBV10-3	TRBJ1-5
CASSPKPTSGETQYF	TGTGCCAGCAGTCCAAAACCGACTAGCGGAGAGACCCAGTACTTC	few	TRBD2	TRBV12-3/TRBV12-4	TRBJ2-5
CASSQEQTHHEQFF	TGTGCCAGCAGCCAAGAACAGACTCATCATGAGCAGTTCTTC	.	.	TRBV3-1	TRBJ2-1
CASSGTSGQNNEQFF	TGTGCCAGCAGCGGGACTAGCGGGCAGAACAATGAGCAGTTCTTC	.	.	TRBV21-1	TRBJ2-1
CASSRPGTAFGSNQPQHF	TGTGCCAGTAGTAGGCCCGGGACGGCGTTCGGTAGCAATCAGCCCCAGCATTTT	.	.	TRBV19	TRBJ1-5
CASAPPGKGTNTGELFF	TGTGCCAGCGCCCCGCCCGGGAAGGGTACGAACACCGGGGAGCTGTTTTTT	.	.	TRBV2	TRBJ2-2
CASSVMDQPQHF	TGCGCCAGCAGTGTAATGGATCAGCCCCAGCATTTT	many	.	TRBV10-2	TRBJ1-5
CASSLEAVGRETQYF	TGTGCCAGCAGCTTGGAGGCAGTGGGAAGGGAGACCCAGTACTTC	many	.	TRBV5-6	TRBJ2-5
CASRPSGTSNTGELFF	TGTGCCAGCAGGCCCTCAGGAACATCGAACACCGGGGAGCTGTTTTTT	few	.	TRBV12-3/TRBV12-4	TRBJ2-2